These 11 T cell receptor beta chains came from one sample sequenced in a study of blood T cells in healthy people across ages (dated by TCRdb to between 2015 and 2017). The method behind the library was 5' RACE. This sample was sequenced with an Illumina HiSeq 2500. A second PCR of about 7 to 12 cycles was performed with a sample-barcoded 5' primer and a J-beta primer mix. TCRdb itself trimmed the public reads at Q25 with fastp, ran MiXCR and retained productive beta chains. Rows with one shared CDR3 protein collapse into an entry with the most common genes and DNA. This sample is represented by about 730,000 distinct CDR3 sequences; more than 40% of them were singletons. Around a fifth of the sample comes from the top ten. What was sequenced was blood. The source is a woman aged 55-70 years in good health.

This sequence joins TRBV20-1 and TRBJ2-2; D unresolved. With 5 bases removed from V and 1 base from J, the gap between germline ends came to 8 bases. The germline V gene has CDR1 DFQATT and CDR2 SNEGSKA (reference sequence). CDR3 size: 13 residues. DNA of the CDR3: TGCAGTGCTTATTTTGAGAACACCGGGGAGCTGTTTTTT. It specifies CSAYFENTGELFF.

The gene calls are TRBV20-1 and TRBJ2-7; unclear D gene. The DNA end is a closer match to TRBJ2-4, so the J assignment may be wrong. Germline values: CDR1 DFQATT, CDR2 SNEGSKA (reference sequence). The length of the CDR3 is 13 residues. CDR3 DNA: TGCAGTGCTGTCGGCTACCCCAAAAACATTCAGTACTTC. It codes for CSAVGYPKNIQYF.

The chain is built from TRBV18 and TRBJ2-7, with D perhaps assigned TRBD1 or TRBD2 (6 bases each). The last part of the DNA fits TRBJ2-5 better; the J call may be wrong. The CDR3 runs 14 residues. CDR1 and CDR2 (germline): KGHSH, LQKENI. The CDR3 DNA sequence: TGTGCCAGCTCACCGGGGGGCTCGGAAGAGACCCAGTACTTC. Translating gives CASSPGGSEETQYF.

V is TRBV12-3 or TRBV12-4 and J is TRBJ1-1; 8 nucleotides match TRBD1. Unmatched junction bases numbered 12, after V lost 5 bases and J lost 4 bases. The CDR3 is 16 amino acids. As DNA, the CDR3 is TGTGCCAGCAGTATGCGTGAGGCAGGGGGCTTCACTGAAGCTTTCTTT. This codes for CASSMREAGGFTEAFF.

This chain uses TRBV27 with TRBJ2-1; no reliable D call. This CDR3 contains 14 residues. V lost 5 bases and J lost 10, with 18 bases in between. Germline V lookup: CDR1 MNHEY, CDR2 SMNVEV (reference sequence). CDR3: CASSPPSAFYEQFF. The CDR3 region has the DNA TGTGCCAGCAGTCCCCCCAGCGCTTTTTACGAGCAGTTCTTC.

V gene TRBV28 combines with J gene TRBJ2-1, with 7 bases matching TRBD2. Germline V lookup: CDR1 MDHEN, CDR2 SYDVKM. V lost 7 bases to trimming and J lost 4 bases; unmatched junction nucleotides: 4. This CDR3 spans 13 amino acids. In DNA, the CDR3 is TGTGCCAGCACTAGCGGCGGTTACAATGAGCAGTTCTTC. As protein: CASTSGGYNEQFF.

Many counts were recorded for this clonotype. The rearrangement links TRBV20-1 to TRBJ2-1, with D possibly matching TRBD2 (6 bases). The CDR3 length is 14 residues. Germline CDR1 DFQATT, CDR2 SNEGSKA (reference sequence). Trimming took 3 bases from V and 2 from J, leaving 11 bases between them. The CDR3 coding sequence is TGCAGTGCTAGGGGTGGGAGGCCCTACAATGAGCAGTTCTTC. Translating gives CSARGGRPYNEQFF.

The chain has TRBV12-3 or TRBV12-4 and TRBJ2-5, with 8 bases aligning to TRBD2. This CDR3 is 13 amino acids long. V gave up 7 bases and J gave up 2 bases; unmatched junction bases: 3. In DNA, the CDR3 is TGTGCCAGCACCAGCGGGGGTCAAGAGACCCAGTACTTC. Its protein product is CASTSGGQETQYF.

The chain recombines TRBV10-3 with TRBJ2-4; 10 nucleotides agree with TRBD1. The last part of the DNA fits TRBJ2-7 better; the J call may be wrong. Germline loops: CDR1 ENHRY, CDR2 SYGVKD. The CDR3 consists of 14 residues. CDR3 nucleotide sequence: TGTGCCATCAGTGCTGGGACAGGGGCGTACGAGCAGTACTTC. Residues: CAISAGTGAYEQYF.

The CDR3 nucleotides are TGCGCCAGCAGCTCCGTGGGGGGGGCACTTATCAAAAACATTCAGTACTTC. Amino acids: CASSSVGGALIKNIQYF. This chain links TRBV5-1 with TRBJ2-4; possible D gene TRBD2, 7 bases. This CDR3 contains 17 residues. Per the germline V gene, CDR1 is SGHRS and CDR2 is YFSETQ. V lost 3 bases and J lost 3, with 19 bases in between.

This clonotype was counted only a few times. The chain joins TRBV28 to TRBJ2-1; no firm D call. CDR1 is MDHEN, CDR2 SYDVKM, per germline. The ends were cut back, 2 bases at V and 0 bases at J, with 17 bases in the middle. This CDR3 is 18 amino acids long. In DNA, the CDR3 is TGTGCCAGCAGTTTAGGTGGTGGCCTTCTGAGCTCCTACAATGAGCAGTTCTTC. It codes for CASSLGGGLLSSYNEQFF. Supplemented by reference TRBV28 and TRBJ2-1, the full variable domain reads DVKVTQSSRYLVKRTGEKVFLECVQDMDHENMFWYRQDPGLGLRLIYFSYDVKMKEKGDIPEGYSVSREKKERFSLILESASTNQTSMYLCASSLGGGLLSSYNEQFFGPGTRLTVL.